This T cell receptor (beta chain) was obtained from a study of T cell responses to AZD1222 COVID-19 vaccine. Regarding the study as a whole: Nearly half of spike-specific TCRs reportedly target variant regions that are unmutated in the B.1.351 and B.1.1.7 variants.

Clones were read by immunoSEQ multiplex PCR, and TCRdb kept only the in-frame ones, dropping some. The sample records 150,000 or so clones, 90% to 95% being singletons. A note on this clone: Its antigen remains unidentified. A much larger clonotype is one base distant, so this may be a read error. Other nucleotide sequences in the sample specify the same CDR3.

The CDR3 length is 11 residues. V lost 0 bases to trimming and J lost 3 bases, with 1 base between them. CDR1 is SGHDT, CDR2 YYEEEE, per germline. The source material was peripheral blood, sampled 28 days after the second AZD1222 dose. The TCR comes from an adult who received the AZD1222 COVID-19 vaccine. The chain recombines TRBV5-6 with TRBJ2-7; D is unclear. CDR3 sequence: CASSLGYEQYF. The CDR3 DNA is TGTGCCAGCAGCTTGGGCTACGAGCAGTACTTC.